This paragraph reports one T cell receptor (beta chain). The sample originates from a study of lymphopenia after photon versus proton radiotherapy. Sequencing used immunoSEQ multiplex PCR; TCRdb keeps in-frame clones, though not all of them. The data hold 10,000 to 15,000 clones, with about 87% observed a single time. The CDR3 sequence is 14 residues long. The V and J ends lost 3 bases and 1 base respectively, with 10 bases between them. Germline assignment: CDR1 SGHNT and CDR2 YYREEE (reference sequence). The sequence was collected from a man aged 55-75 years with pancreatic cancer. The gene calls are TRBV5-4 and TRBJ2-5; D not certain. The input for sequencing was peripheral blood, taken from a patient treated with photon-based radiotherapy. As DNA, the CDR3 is TGTGCCAGCAGCTCGGACGGCTTCCAAGAGACCCAGTACTTC. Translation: CASSSDGFQETQYF.